One and the same sample provided the 24 T cell receptor beta chains below, sequenced in a study of blood T cells in healthy people across ages. Together with a sample-barcoded 5' primer, a J-beta primer mix was included in a second PCR lasting about 6 to 11 cycles. MiXCR, run by TCRdb on the 5' RACE reads, gives a single entry per CDR3 protein. The data hold about 1,800,000 distinct CDR3 sequences, with about 30% observed a single time. The material sequenced was blood. The receptors originated from a woman aged 25 to 39 in good health.

This clonotype was seen only once. Possible read error: a much larger clone is one base away. V is TRBV7-9 and J is TRBJ2-1, with D tentatively TRBD2 (6 bases). The V and J ends lost 1 base and 6 bases respectively, with 13 bases between them. The V gene's germline CDR1 is SEHNR and CDR2 FQNEAQ (reference sequence). The CDR3 totals 15 residues. CDR3 nucleotides: TGTGCCAGCAGCTTAGAGCGAGCGGGTTCCAATGAGCAGTTCTTC. This translates into CASSLERAGSNEQFF.

In its sample, this clonotype was seen a few times. This chain uses TRBV11-2 with TRBJ2-7, with D uncertain. The germline V and J ends were trimmed by 8 bases and 2 bases, with 16 bases remaining between them. Germline CDR1 and CDR2: SGHAT and FQNNGV. The CDR3 covers 14 residues. The CDR3 reads CASVPSDRAYEQYF. CDR3 sequence (DNA): TGTGCCAGCGTACCATCGGACCGCGCCTACGAGCAGTACTTC. The whole variable domain, remainder taken from reference TRBV11-2 and TRBJ2-7, is EAGVAQSPRYKIIEKRQSVAFWCNPISGHATLYWYQQILGQGPKLLIQFQNNGVVDDSQLPKDRFSAERLKGVDSTLKIQPAKLEDSAVYLCASVPSDRAYEQYFGPGTRLTVT.

In its sample, this clonotype was seen a few times. This chain joins TRBV11-2 and TRBJ2-1, with D perhaps TRBD2 (5 bases). Germline assignment: CDR1 SGHAT and CDR2 FQNNGV. Trimming took off 4 bases at V and 0 bases at J, with 13 bases between the two ends. The CDR3 spans 16 residues. The CDR3 sequence is CASSSRGRNSYNEQFF. As DNA, the CDR3 is TGTGCCAGCAGCTCCCGCGGGCGGAACTCCTACAATGAGCAGTTCTTC.

This sequence joins TRBV29-1 and TRBJ2-7; either TRBD1 or TRBD2 may fit D (5 bases each). The better agreement between TRBJ2-1 and the DNA end casts doubt on the J call. The germline V gene encodes CDR1 SQVTM and CDR2 ANQGSEA. The CDR3 is 13 amino acids. CDR3 DNA: TGCAGCGTTGAAGTATCGAGGGGCTACGAGCAGTTCTTC. Translated: CSVEVSRGYEQFF.

This clonotype was seen at least ten times. This chain joins TRBV6-5 and TRBJ2-5, with TRBD2 as a possible D gene (5 bases). Trimming stripped 7 bases from V and 1 base from J, with 19 bases between. The CDR3 has 16 amino acids. CDR1 is MNHEY and CDR2 is SVGAGI in the germline V gene. This CDR3 is CASTPARGIGQETQYF. CDR3 nucleotide sequence: TGTGCCAGCACCCCCGCGCGAGGGATTGGCCAAGAGACCCAGTACTTC.

This chain links TRBV20-1 with TRBJ1-1, with D unclear. Trimming cost V 5 bases and J 3 bases, with 10 bases left between them. Germline lookup yields CDR1 DFQATT and CDR2 SNEGSKA (reference sequence). CDR3 length: 12 amino acids. CDR3: CSAGQPDTEAFF. The CDR3 DNA reads as TGCAGTGCTGGGCAGCCTGACACTGAAGCTTTCTTT.

The table lists this clonotype with many counts. V is TRBV11-2 and J is TRBJ2-5; 8 bases are a match to TRBD2. Germline V gene data show CDR1 as SGHAT and CDR2 as FQNNGV. V lost 6 bases to trimming and J lost 4 bases; unmatched junction nucleotides: 4. CDR3 size: 13 residues. CDR3 coding DNA: TGTGCCAGCAGGAACGCGGGGGGAGAGACCCAGTACTTC. It codes for CASRNAGGETQYF.

This chain links TRBV7-9 with TRBJ2-6; D ambiguous. CDR3 length: 16 residues. Germline V CDR1 and CDR2: SEHNR, FQNEAQ (reference sequence). Trimming cost V 0 bases and J 0 bases, with 6 bases left between them. The chain's CDR3 is CASSLATASGANVLTF. The CDR3 nucleotides read TGTGCCAGCAGCTTAGCAACGGCCTCTGGGGCCAACGTCCTGACTTTC.

The gene calls are TRBV2 and TRBJ1-2; TRBD1 is a possible D gene (5 bases). Trimming removed 3 bases at V and 5 bases at J, with 13 bases between. Germline CDR1 SNHLY, CDR2 FYNNEI. The CDR3 extends over 14 amino acids. CDR3 in amino acids: CASSDRGARYGYTF. The CDR3 DNA sequence: TGTGCCAGCAGTGACCGAGGGGCTCGGTATGGCTACACCTTC. The whole variable domain, filled in from reference TRBV2 and TRBJ1-2, reads EPEVTQTPSHQVTQMGQEVILRCVPISNHLYFYWYRQILGQKVEFLVSFYNNEISEKSEIFDDQFSVERPDGSNFTLKIRSTKLEDSAMYFCASSDRGARYGYTFGSGTRLTVV.

This clonotype appeared a few times. V is TRBV3-1 and J is TRBJ2-7; D remains unclear. The germline V and J ends were trimmed by 0 bases and 6 bases, with 12 bases remaining between them. The CDR3 consists of 14 residues. The V gene's germline CDR1 is LGHDT and CDR2 YNNKEL (reference sequence). The CDR3, as DNA: TGTGCCAGCAGCCAAGACCTCCGTCGGCCCGAGCAGTACTTC. This sequence encodes CASSQDLRRPEQYF.

Concerning this clonotype: A much larger clone lies one base from this, so it may be a read error. DNA for the CDR3: TGTGCCAGCAGTCGCGTACAGGGAGGGAGGGGTTACAATGAGCAGTTCTTC. Residues: CASSRVQGGRGYNEQFF. V and J are TRBV12-3 or TRBV12-4 and TRBJ2-1, with D possibly TRBD2 on 7 matching bases. The CDR3 spans 17 residues. The germline V and J ends were trimmed by 5 bases and 4 bases, with 21 bases remaining between them.

V and J are TRBV19 and TRBJ2-4; possibly TRBD2 for D (6 bases). The J call may be incorrect, as the DNA end agrees better with TRBJ2-7. Germline V CDR1 and CDR2: LNHDA, SQIVND (reference sequence). The CDR3 covers 14 residues. CDR3 nucleotide sequence: TGTGCCAGTAGCCCTCGGCGGGACTTCGACGAGCAGTACTTC. Encoded protein: CASSPRRDFDEQYF.

This clonotype occurred many times. J is TRBJ2-5 and V is TRBV20-1, with D possibly matching TRBD2 (6 bases). V was trimmed by 2 bases and J by 2 bases, leaving 24 bases between them. The CDR3 is made up of 18 amino acids. Germline V gene sequence: CDR1 DFQATT, CDR2 SNEGSKA (reference sequence). This CDR3 reads CSARQVSGTPILQETQYF. The DNA for the CDR3 is TGCAGTGCTAGACAGGTCTCCGGGACTCCTATCCTTCAAGAGACCCAGTACTTC.

Many counts were recorded for this clonotype. V is TRBV5-1 and J is TRBJ1-2; TRBD1 agrees at 8 bases. This CDR3 is built from 12 residues. Unmatched junction bases numbered 2, after V lost 2 bases and J lost 8 bases. Germline-derived CDR1 and CDR2 are SGHRS and YFSETQ. The CDR3 sequence is CASSFSGGGYTF. The CDR3 DNA reads as TGCGCCAGCAGCTTCTCAGGGGGCGGCTACACCTTC.

The CDR3 sequence: CASSYGGALSTDTQYF. The CDR3, as DNA: TGTGCCAGCAGCTACGGGGGGGCCTTGAGCACAGATACGCAGTATTTT. The chain combines TRBV3-1 with TRBJ2-3; 8 bases line up with TRBD2. This CDR3 has 16 residues. Germline V CDR1 and CDR2: LGHDT, YNNKEL (reference sequence). V lost 5 bases and J lost 0; bases outside the gene matches: 7.

This clonotype was seen a handful of times. The genes are TRBV12-3 or TRBV12-4 and TRBJ2-5, with 11 bases identical to TRBD1. The end of the DNA fits TRBJ2-7 better, so the J call may be wrong. This CDR3 comprises 15 residues. The CDR3 DNA sequence: TGTGCCAGCAGTCGCGGACAGGGGGCGGGGTACGAGCAGTACTTC. This sequence encodes CASSRGQGAGYEQYF.

This clonotype came up a few times. This chain links TRBV12-3 or TRBV12-4 with TRBJ1-1; D is ambiguous. V lost 5 bases to trimming and J lost 10 bases, with 14 bases between them. This CDR3 spans 12 amino acids. The CDR3 is CASSASGVRAFF. CDR3 nucleotide sequence: TGTGCCAGCAGTGCCTCGGGTGTTCGAGCTTTCTTT.

The rearrangement joins TRBV9 to TRBJ2-7, with 7 bases aligning to TRBD2. Germline values: CDR1 SGDLS, CDR2 YYNGEE. The CDR3 consists of 14 residues. Trimming took 7 bases from V and 4 from J; bases not matched to a gene: 11. Here the CDR3 reads CASSPGGGYYEQYF. The CDR3 nucleotides are TGTGCCAGCTCCCCTGGGGGGGGTTATTACGAGCAGTACTTC.

This clonotype was detected ten times or more. V and J are TRBV12-3 or TRBV12-4 and TRBJ1-2; D possibly corresponds to TRBD1 (5 bases). V shed 2 bases and J shed 7 bases, with 11 bases lying between them. This CDR3 spans 13 amino acids. CDR3 sequence: CASSLSGGGGYTF. The CDR3 coding sequence is TGTGCCAGCAGTTTATCGGGGGGAGGTGGCTACACCTTC.

As concerns this clonotype: Given a much more abundant clone one base away, this may be a read error. V is TRBV25-1 and J is TRBJ2-5; 7 bases are shared with TRBD2. The germline V gene encodes CDR1 MGHDK and CDR2 SYGVNS. This CDR3 contains 14 residues. J was trimmed by 11 bases and V by 4 bases; bases with no gene match: 13. The CDR3 is CASSVNPVGGEQYF. CDR3 nucleotides: TGTGCCAGCAGTGTCAACCCCGTGGGAGGGGAGCAGTACTTC.

Comment on this clonotype: No conserved phenylalanine or tryptophan is present at the end of the CDR3, so a read error is the likely explanation. As DNA, the CDR3 is TGTGCCAGCAGTTACTCAGGCGCCAACAATGAGCAGTTCGTC. Its protein product is CASSYSGANNEQFV. The chain employs TRBV6-5 and TRBJ2-1, with D uncertain. This CDR3 has 14 amino acids. Trimming left V 0 bases short and J 5 bases short, with 8 bases between. The germline V gene has CDR1 MNHEY and CDR2 SVGAGI.

This clonotype was seen a few times. CDR3 region: CSAGGRGITDTQYF. For the CDR3, the DNA is TGCAGTGCCGGCGGGCGGGGGATCACAGATACGCAGTATTTT. The chain joins TRBV20-1 to TRBJ2-3, with 7 bases lining up with TRBD2. J gave up 2 bases and V 6 bases, and 8 bases lay outside the gene matches. This CDR3 spans 14 amino acids. Germline V gives CDR1 DFQATT, CDR2 SNEGSKA (reference sequence).

The J gene is TRBJ1-4, the V gene TRBV4-2, with D maybe TRBD1 (5 bases). V was cut by 0 bases and J by 8 bases, with 13 bases left in between. Germline CDR1 is LGHNA and CDR2 is YNFKEQ. The CDR3 runs 15 residues. CDR3 protein: CASSQEPGLGEKLFF. CDR3 DNA: TGTGCCAGCAGCCAAGAGCCGGGGCTTGGAGAAAAACTGTTTTTT.

A few counts support this clonotype. The rearrangement links TRBV3-1 to TRBJ2-7; 9 bases agree with TRBD1. The CDR3 has 14 residues. V was pared by 4 bases and J by 7 bases, with 8 bases of the junction left unmatched. From germline, CDR1 is LGHDT and CDR2 YNNKEL (reference sequence). CDR3 bases: TGTGCCAGCAGCCGGGACAGGGTAAAGAATGAGCAGTACTTC. This encodes CASSRDRVKNEQYF.